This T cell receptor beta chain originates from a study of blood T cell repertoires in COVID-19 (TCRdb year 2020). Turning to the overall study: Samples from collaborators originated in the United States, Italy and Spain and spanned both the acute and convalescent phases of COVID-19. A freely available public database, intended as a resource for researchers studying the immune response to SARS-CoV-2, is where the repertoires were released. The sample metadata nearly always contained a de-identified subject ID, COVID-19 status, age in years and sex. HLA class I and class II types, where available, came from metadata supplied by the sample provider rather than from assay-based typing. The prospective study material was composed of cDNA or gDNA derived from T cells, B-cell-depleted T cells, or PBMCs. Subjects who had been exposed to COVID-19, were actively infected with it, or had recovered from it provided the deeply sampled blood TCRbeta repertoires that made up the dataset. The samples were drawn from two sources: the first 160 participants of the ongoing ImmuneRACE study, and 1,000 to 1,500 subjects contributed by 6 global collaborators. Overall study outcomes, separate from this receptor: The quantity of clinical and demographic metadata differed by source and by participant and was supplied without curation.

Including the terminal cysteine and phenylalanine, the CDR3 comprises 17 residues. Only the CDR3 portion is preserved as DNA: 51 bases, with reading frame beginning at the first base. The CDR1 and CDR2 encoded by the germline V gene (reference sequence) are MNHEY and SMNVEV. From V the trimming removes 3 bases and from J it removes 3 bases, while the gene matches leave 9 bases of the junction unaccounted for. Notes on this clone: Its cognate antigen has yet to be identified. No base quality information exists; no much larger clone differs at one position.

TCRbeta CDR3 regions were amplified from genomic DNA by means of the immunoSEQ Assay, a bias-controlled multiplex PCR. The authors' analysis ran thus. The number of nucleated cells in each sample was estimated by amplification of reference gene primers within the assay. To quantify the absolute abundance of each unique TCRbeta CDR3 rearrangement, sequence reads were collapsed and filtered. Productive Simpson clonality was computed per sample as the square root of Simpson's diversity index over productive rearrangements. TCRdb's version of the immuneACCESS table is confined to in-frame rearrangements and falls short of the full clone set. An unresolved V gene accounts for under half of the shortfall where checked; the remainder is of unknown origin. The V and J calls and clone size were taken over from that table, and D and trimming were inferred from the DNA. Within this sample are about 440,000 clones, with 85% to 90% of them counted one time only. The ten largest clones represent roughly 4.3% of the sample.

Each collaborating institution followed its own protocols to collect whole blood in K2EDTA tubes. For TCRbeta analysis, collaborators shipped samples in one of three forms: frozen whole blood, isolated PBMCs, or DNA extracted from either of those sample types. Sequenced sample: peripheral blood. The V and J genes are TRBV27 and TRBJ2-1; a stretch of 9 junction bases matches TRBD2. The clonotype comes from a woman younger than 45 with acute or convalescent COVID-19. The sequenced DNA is TGTGCCAGCAGTTTCGGAGCGGGGGGCCTGAGCTACAATGAGCAGTTCTTC. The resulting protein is CASSFGAGGLSYNEQFF.